This entry concerns a single T cell receptor beta chain. What antigen it recognizes has not been identified. Base qualities are not recorded, but no much larger clone differs from it by a single base. Inclusive of the bounding cysteine and phenylalanine, the CDR3 is 21 residues long. Solely the CDR3 DNA is kept, with 63 bases framed from the first base. In the germline V gene, CDR1 corresponds to LGHNA and CDR2 to YNFKEQ. The germline ends are 32 bases apart after V is trimmed by 3 bases and J by 5 bases. The cohort consisted of more than 650 healthy bone marrow donors. All cohort members were sampled while nominally healthy, although unrecorded immune exposures were likely present. The donor was CMV seronegative and belonged to the group of over 300 seronegative cohort members. A peripheral blood sample was collected from each donor, and TCR beta sequencing was performed on peripheral blood mononuclear cells. The Qiagen DNeasy Blood Extraction Kit was used to extract genomic DNA from the blood cell samples.

The sample comes from a study of cytomegalovirus exposure and HLA in healthy donors (dated by TCRdb to between 2016 and 2019). Regarding the complete study: According to an earlier analysis of 550 to 750 of the donors, some 180 million T cells yielded 90 million to 140 million unique TCR beta sequences and about 300 Gb of sequence data. An early release covering over 500 HLA-typed donors comprised approximately 300 gigabases of sequencing data and 85 million to 100 million unique TCR sequences. The genetic ancestry cluster associated with self-reported Caucasian donors included around 76% of the 300 to 400 genotyped donors. The aim of the study was to test whether cataloging public T cell receptors could identify signatures of past pathogen exposure. Using immunosequencing, the study profiled T cell repertoires from about 620 subjects and related those repertoires to cytomegalovirus serostatus. Along with the roughly 670-subject first cohort, a separate validation cohort of over a hundred different subjects was used. The study combined high-throughput TCR immunosequencing, statistical association of individual TCRs with disease status, and machine learning to predict cytomegalovirus infection status. To study patterns of TCR occurrence, a later analysis re-analyzed previously published TCR beta repertoires from several hundred donors and added high-resolution HLA genotyping. Rather than using new phenotypic data, the later analysis identified candidate immune exposures from TCR beta sequences and from how often those sequences occurred across donors. An earlier analysis of 587 of the donors used high-throughput TCR beta sequencing to judge whether each TCR beta V gene segment behaved as functional or pseudogenic. Donor age, sex, ethnicity and CMV serostatus were compiled together with the repertoire data. A later genetic analysis used genome-wide SNP genotypes for about 65% of the roughly 670 donors, treating that subset as a discovery cohort. Every discovery cohort repertoire had been produced on one sequencing platform. Class I and class II HLA loci were covered by the typing at four-digit resolution. The number of donors typed differed by locus, with about 629-630 for A, B, C, DRB1 and DQB1, more than 500 for DQA1, over 600 for DPA1, and about 450 for DPB1. Roughly 5 DR-DQ haplotypes were treated as single units for association and clustering because of strong linkage in the cohort. On average, about 200,000 unique TCR beta nucleotide sequences were sequenced per donor among a few hundred genotyped donors of the cohort, with roughly a sixth of those sequences being non-productive.

The library was produced with the immunoSEQ multiplex PCR assay. For the multiplex PCR, a mixture combining 60 forward primers for TCR Vbeta segments and 13 reverse primers for TCR Jbeta segments was used. Amplification of the CDR3 region of rearranged TCR beta genes was performed with a multiplex PCR assay on genomic DNA. The Illumina HiSeq System was used to sequence the amplified TCR beta libraries as 87-base-pair reads. Per the original workflow: In a later analysis, 77 million or so unique TCR beta chains were counted across the roughly 670 repertoires, and around 11 million of these chains were shared by at least two donors. A nearest-neighbor algorithm error-corrected the raw reads and collapsed the reads into unique sequences, merging closely related sequences to remove PCR and sequencing errors. To assign V, D and J gene segments, CDR3 sequences were aligned to IMGT reference sequences. Each retained sequence needed at least a six-nucleotide match to both a V gene segment and a J gene segment. Rearrangements were classified as productive when the CDR3 lacked stop codons and remained in frame with V and J, and all other rearrangements were classified as non-productive. Following IMGT convention, CDR3 was defined as the stretch from the second conserved V-encoded cysteine to the conserved J-encoded phenylalanine. The earlier analysis of 500 to 600 of the donors excluded sequences that lacked an unambiguous match to a single V gene segment. In an earlier analysis of 587 of the donors, V segments were called functional above 56.7% productive rearrangements and were called segregating when the between-donor standard deviation exceeded 5%. A statistical classification framework was built to diagnose cytomegalovirus status from the catalog of TCR beta chain sequences. In a later analysis, V and J genes were assigned by comparing TCR nucleotide sequences against IMGT/GENE-DB human TR gene sequences. In a later analysis, CDR3 sequences and most-parsimonious VDJ recombination scenarios were assigned using the TCRdist pipeline. In a later analysis, each TCR beta chain was defined by its CDR3 amino acid sequence together with its V-gene family, and reads without a unique V-gene family were excluded. In a later analysis, approximately 590 highly shared, low-generation-probability nucleotide sequences were removed to address suspected cross-contamination and a sequencing artifact. For each public chain, a later analysis derived a clonal expansion index from normalized ranks of inferred template counts within each repertoire. In a later analysis, generation probabilities were computed with a VDJ recombination model fitted to out-of-frame rearrangements, and the resulting probabilities were checked against IGoR. A later analysis scored TCR-TCR, TCR-HLA and TCR-CMV co-occurrence with hypergeometric tests, applying a repertoire-size bias correction to TCR pairs. A later analysis estimated false discovery rates by permuting HLA or CMV assignments 20 times. In a later analysis, co-occurring TCRs were grouped using DBSCAN, with TCRdist sequence similarity added in when clustering inside HLA-allele-positive subsets. Repertoires with fewer than 30,000 or more than 120,000 public chains were left out of co-occurrence clustering, as were about five repertoires with anomalous nucleotide sharing. The immuneACCESS repertoire file appears here via TCRdb, limited to in-frame rearrangements. These files lack a portion of the clones; in checked studies, under half of the deficit traces to unresolved V genes, and the cause of the others is not known. Clone size and the V and J calls come from that table; the DNA yielded D and trimming. This sample lists roughly 110,000 clones; approximately 80% were detected once. The top ten clones comprise approximately 4.5% of the sample.

Broad study findings and their caveats: A further reported finding was that TCR beta sequences accurately predicted the HLA-A and HLA-B alleles for most subjects in the first cohort. Linkage disequilibrium might explain the correlated functional status among segregating V segments, but an unknown experimental factor could not be excluded. The study gave a list of about 170 TCR beta chains associated with cytomegalovirus. A cluster of highly shared sequence variants was judged likely to represent a technical artifact of the sequencing pipeline. A later analysis found that TCR association rates varied across HLA loci, with DRB1 alleles showing the most associated TCRs and HLA-C alleles the fewest. A later genetic analysis reported fewer N-insertions in productive TCRs among donors in an Asian-associated ancestry cluster than the approximately 670-donor mean. Sequencing depth was assumed to be roughly uniform across donors in the presence/absence analyses, though that assumption may not hold. Only TCR beta chains were sequenced in this cohort, and the absence of alpha or paired-chain data limited detectable features. In a later analysis, HLA-associated TCR beta chains were found to be more clonally expanded and to have lower generation probabilities than equally common non-associated chains. HLA typing was unavailable for some donors at each locus, so association tests used only the typed subset. The 87-base-pair reads could not distinguish some IMGT-functional V segments, including TRBV6-2 and TRBV6-3, so those segments were excluded. An earlier analysis of 587 of the donors showed that most TCR beta V segments appeared in productive rearrangements either about 87% or about 30% of the time, which broadly matched IMGT annotations. A later analysis reported that several top co-occurrence clusters appeared linked to parvovirus B19, influenza, CMV and Epstein-Barr virus. A later analysis associated about 18,000 TCR beta sequences with specific HLA alleles at a false discovery rate of 0.05. Most TCR sequences were seen in very few donors, while some public TCRs were found in many individuals. In a later genetic analysis, a missense DCLRE1C variant was associated with V-gene and J-gene trimming of TCR beta chains, and the association was replicated in an independent cohort. Because counts were too low, roughly 18 rarely observed V segments, including chromosome 9 orphons, were left out of the earlier analysis of a few hundred of the donors. CMV serostatus was the only immune exposure information available for the cohort. According to the authors, the approach could potentially be generalized to other disease states and immunological phenotypes. According to a later analysis, most CMV-associated TCR beta chains appeared to be HLA-restricted, and the HLA associations seemed to be driven largely by CMV exposure. Three of the identified cytomegalovirus-associated TCR beta chains were confirmed in vitro to be specific for cytomegalovirus antigens. Assigning TCR associations to individual alleles was difficult when HLA alleles, especially DR and DQ, strongly co-occurred. In both the original and validation cohorts, the classifier was reported to diagnose cytomegalovirus status with high specificity and sensitivity.

This sequence uses TRBV4-2 and TRBJ2-1; a tentative D match to TRBD1 spans 8 bases. Sequenced sample: PBMCs. The sequence derives from a male donor in good health and CMV-seronegative. The DNA sequence is TGTGCCAGCAGCCATCACCAGGGGGCGGGAGTGAAGAAGGCGTCCAACAATGAGCAGTTCTTC. The resulting protein is CASSHHQGAGVKKASNNEQFF.